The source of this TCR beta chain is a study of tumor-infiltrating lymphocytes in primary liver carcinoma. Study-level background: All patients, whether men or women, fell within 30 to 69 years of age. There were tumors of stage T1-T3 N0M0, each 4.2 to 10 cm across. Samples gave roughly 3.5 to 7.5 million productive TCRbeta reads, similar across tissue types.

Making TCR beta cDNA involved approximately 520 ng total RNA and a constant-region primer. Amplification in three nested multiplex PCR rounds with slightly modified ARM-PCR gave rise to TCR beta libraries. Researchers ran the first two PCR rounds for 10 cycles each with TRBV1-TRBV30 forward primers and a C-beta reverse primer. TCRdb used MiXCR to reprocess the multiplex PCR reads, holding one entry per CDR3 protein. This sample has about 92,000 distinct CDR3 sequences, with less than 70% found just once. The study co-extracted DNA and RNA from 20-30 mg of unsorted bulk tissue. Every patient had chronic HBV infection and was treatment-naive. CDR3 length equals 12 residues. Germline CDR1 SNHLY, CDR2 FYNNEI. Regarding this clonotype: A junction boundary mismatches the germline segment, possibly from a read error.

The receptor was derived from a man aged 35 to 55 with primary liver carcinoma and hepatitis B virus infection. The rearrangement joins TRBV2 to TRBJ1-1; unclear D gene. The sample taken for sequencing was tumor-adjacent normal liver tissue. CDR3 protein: CAGSDVDSEAFF. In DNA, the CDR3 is TGTGCCGGCAGTGACGTGGATTCGGAAGCTTTCTTT.